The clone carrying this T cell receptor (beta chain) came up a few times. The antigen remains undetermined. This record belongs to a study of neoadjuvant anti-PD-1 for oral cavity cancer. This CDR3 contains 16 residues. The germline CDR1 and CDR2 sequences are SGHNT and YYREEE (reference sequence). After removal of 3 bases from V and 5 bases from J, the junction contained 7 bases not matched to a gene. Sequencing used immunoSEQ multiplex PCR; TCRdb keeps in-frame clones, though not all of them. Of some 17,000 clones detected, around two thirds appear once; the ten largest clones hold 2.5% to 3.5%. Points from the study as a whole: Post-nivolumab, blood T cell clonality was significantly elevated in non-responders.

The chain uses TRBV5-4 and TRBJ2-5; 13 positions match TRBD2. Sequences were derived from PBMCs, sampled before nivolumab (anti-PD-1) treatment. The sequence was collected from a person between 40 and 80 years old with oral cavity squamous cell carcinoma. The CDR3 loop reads CASSWRTSGSRETQYF. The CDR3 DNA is TGTGCCAGCAGCTGGAGGACTAGCGGGAGCCGGGAGACCCAGTACTTC.